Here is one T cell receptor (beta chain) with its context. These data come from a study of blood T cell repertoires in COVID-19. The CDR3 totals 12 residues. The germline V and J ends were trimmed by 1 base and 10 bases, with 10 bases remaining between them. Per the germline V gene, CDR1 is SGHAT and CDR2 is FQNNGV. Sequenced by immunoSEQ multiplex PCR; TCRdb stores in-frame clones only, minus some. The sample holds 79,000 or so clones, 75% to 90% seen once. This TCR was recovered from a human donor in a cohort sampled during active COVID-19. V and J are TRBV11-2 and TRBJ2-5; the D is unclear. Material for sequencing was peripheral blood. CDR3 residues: CASSLVQSYQYF. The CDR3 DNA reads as TGTGCCAGCAGCTTAGTACAGAGTTACCAGTACTTC.